The clone carrying this T cell receptor (beta chain) was seen only a few times. Its target is not known. RNA transcripts provided the source from which TCR beta CDR3 regions were amplified. With the HTBI primer set, the TCR CDR3 went through a first round of RT-PCR. One entry per CDR3 protein results from TCRdb running MiXCR on the multiplex PCR reads. The sample contains hundreds of thousands of distinct CDR3 sequences, about 20% of which appear only once. This entry is derived from a study of T cells in Graves' hyperthyroidism and ophthalmopathy. Whole-study findings and limits: Most thyroid clonotypes expanded above 0.001 were also detected in blood.

The junction had 8 bases not matched to a gene; V was cut back by 7 bases and J by 3 bases. The CDR3 has 15 amino acids. Exclusion followed for patients with uncontrolled infection, other autoimmune disease, pregnancy or lactation. V usage is TRBV12-3 or TRBV12-4 and J usage is TRBJ1-2; TRBD1 matches 10 bases. The material sequenced was blood. This TCR was sampled from a man in his forties with Graves' ophthalmopathy. CDR3 loop: CASTSMTGGDYGYTF. CDR3 nucleotides: TGTGCCAGCACTTCCATGACAGGGGGCGACTATGGCTACACCTTC.